This T cell receptor (beta chain) was sequenced during a study of T cell responses to AZD1222 COVID-19 vaccine. In regard to this clone: The antigen is unknown.

Data came from immunoSEQ multiplex PCR; TCRdb stores just in-frame clones and leaves some out. This sample has some 160,000 clones, with roughly 93% found just once. The CDR3 has 15 residues. Germline-derived CDR1 and CDR2 are SEHNR and FQNEAQ (reference sequence). V gave up 4 bases and J gave up 0 bases, with 11 bases separating them. Whole-study findings and limits: The donor cohort was predominantly white British with a female majority, and clonal diversity may have been underestimated.

The sample consisted of peripheral blood, taken 28 days after the second AZD1222 dose. The receptor comes from an adult who received the AZD1222 COVID-19 vaccine. The chain has TRBV7-9 and TRBJ2-3; perhaps TRBD1 as D (6 bases). As DNA, the CDR3 is TGTGCCAGCAGCTCATACAGGGCGAGCACAGATACGCAGTATTTT. Translation gives CASSSYRASTDTQYF. Looking up the rest from reference TRBV7-9 and TRBJ2-3 gives the full variable domain: DTGVSQNPRHKITKRGQNVTFRCDPISEHNRLYWYRQTLGQGPEFLTYFQNEAQLEKSRLLSDRFSAERPKGSFSTLEIQRTEQGDSAMYLCASSSYRASTDTQYFGPGTRLTVL.